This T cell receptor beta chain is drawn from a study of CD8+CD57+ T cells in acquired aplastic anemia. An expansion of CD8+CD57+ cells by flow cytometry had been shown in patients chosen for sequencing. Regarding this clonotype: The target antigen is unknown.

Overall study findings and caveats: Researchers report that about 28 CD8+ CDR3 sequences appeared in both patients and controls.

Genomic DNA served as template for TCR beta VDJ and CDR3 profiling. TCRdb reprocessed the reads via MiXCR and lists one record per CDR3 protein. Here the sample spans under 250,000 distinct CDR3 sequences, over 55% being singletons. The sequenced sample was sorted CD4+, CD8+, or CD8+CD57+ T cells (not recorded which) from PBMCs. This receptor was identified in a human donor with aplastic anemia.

The CDR3 region is CSVKGAGRDEQFF. CDR3 DNA sequence: TGCAGTGTTAAGGGGGCCGGCCGGGATGAGCAGTTCTTC. The gene calls are TRBV20-1 and TRBJ2-1, with TRBD1 matching over 7 bases. From germline, CDR1 is DFQATT and CDR2 SNEGSKA (reference sequence). V lost 7 bases to trimming and J lost 8 bases; unmatched junction nucleotides: 11. This CDR3 has 13 residues.